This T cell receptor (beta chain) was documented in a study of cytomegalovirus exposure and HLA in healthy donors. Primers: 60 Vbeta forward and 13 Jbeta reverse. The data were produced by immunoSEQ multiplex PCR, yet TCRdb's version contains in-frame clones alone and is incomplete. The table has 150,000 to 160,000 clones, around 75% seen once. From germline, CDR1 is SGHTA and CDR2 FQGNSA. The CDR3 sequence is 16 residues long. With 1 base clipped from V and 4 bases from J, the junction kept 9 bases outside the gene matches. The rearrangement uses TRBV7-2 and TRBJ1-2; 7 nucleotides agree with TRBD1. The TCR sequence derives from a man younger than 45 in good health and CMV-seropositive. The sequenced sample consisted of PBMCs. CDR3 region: CASSLEGTVFGYGYTF. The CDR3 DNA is TGTGCCAGCAGCTTAGAGGGGACAGTGTTTGGCTATGGCTACACCTTC.